This record covers a single T cell receptor beta chain. Antigen specificity is unknown. The data derive from a study of shared clonotypes between healthy human individuals. Findings and caveats of the study: Rarefaction showed that sequencing of sorted subsets was incomplete (despite large depth).

The method was immunoSEQ multiplex PCR; TCRdb's version includes in-frame clones alone and lacks a portion of them. The data contain roughly 2.2 million clones, 85% to 95% of them singletons. The germline CDR1 and CDR2 sequences are MNHEY and SMNVEV (reference sequence). The V and J ends lost 10 bases and 6 bases respectively, with 10 bases between them. There are 10 residues in the CDR3. This sequence joins TRBV27 and TRBJ2-7; D uncertain. This receptor was obtained from a man aged 18 to 35 in good health. Some clones in this sample may be carry-over from other donors' samples. Sequencing was carried out using naive CD4+ T cells from PBMCs. The subset is: CD45RA+ positively selected. The CDR3 nucleotides are TGTGCCACCGGTTGGTCCGAGCAGTACTTC. This encodes CATGWSEQYF.